The text below deals with one TCR beta chain. Germline V lookup: CDR1 SEHNR, CDR2 FQNEAQ (reference sequence). CDR3 size: 12 residues. V lost 6 bases and J lost 4; bases outside the gene matches: 2. Profiling relied on immunoSEQ multiplex PCR, and the TCRdb table lists in-frame clones only, not all of them. The sample gives 45,000 to 65,000 clones, 80% to 90% of which show up once; approximately 0.62% is in the top ten. The data belong to a study of OX40 agonist ivuxolimab in advanced cancers. The receptor was isolated from an adult with an advanced solid tumor such as melanoma, head and neck, liver or kidney cancer. The rearrangement joins TRBV7-9 to TRBJ1-2; 7 nucleotides match TRBD1. This sample comprised CD4+ or CD8+ T cells sorted from blood, obtained in a trial of the OX40 agonist ivuxolimab. The CDR3 nucleotides read TGTGCCAGCAGTTGGGACAGCTATGGCTACACCTTC. It yields the protein CASSWDSYGYTF.